This TCR beta chain is from a study of cytomegalovirus exposure and HLA in healthy donors. Germline assignment: CDR1 MNHNS and CDR2 SASEGT. The V and J ends lost 11 bases and 0 bases respectively, with 17 bases between them. CDR3 length: 14 residues. Whole-study findings and limits: A few V segments could not be told apart, such as TRBV6-2 and TRBV6-3, and were left out.

For this clone: Its antigen is not known.

The PCR used 60 Vbeta and 13 Jbeta primers. The method was immunoSEQ multiplex PCR; TCRdb's version includes in-frame clones alone and lacks a portion of them. The profile shows 120,000 or so clones, 60% to 85% of them singletons. Whereas donors were nominally healthy upon sampling, unrecorded immune exposures were probable. Sequencing was performed on PBMCs. The chain combines TRBV6-1 with TRBJ2-7, with D maybe TRBD1 (6 bases). This clonotype originated in a middle-aged woman in good health and CMV-seropositive. CDR3 sequence reads: CAVKDRDTSYEQYF. The DNA for the CDR3 is TGTGCCGTCAAGGACCGGGACACCTCCTACGAGCAGTACTTC.